The present entry profiles one T cell receptor (beta chain) with its context. What it binds is not known. This specimen comes from a study of T cell responses to AZD1222 COVID-19 vaccine. Study-level points and caveats: Vaccine-related CD4 TCRs covered spike, predominating at 160-218 and 743-854. Spike-specific TCRs gained breadth and depth after people received two AZD1222 doses. Seropositive AZD1222 recipients at baseline numbered only five to seven. Clonal diversity was possibly underestimated; the donors were predominantly white British and more often female.

Clones were read by immunoSEQ multiplex PCR, and TCRdb kept only the in-frame ones, dropping some. The data contain tens of thousands of clones, approximately 90% of them singletons. From germline, CDR1 is SNHLY and CDR2 FYNNEI. V shed 3 bases and J shed 3 bases, with 5 bases lying between them. The CDR3 totals 12 residues. The genes are TRBV2 and TRBJ1-1; no reliable D call. The sequence came from an adult in good health. Specimen: peripheral blood, collected on day 0 of AZD1222 vaccination. The DNA of the CDR3 is TGTGCCAGCAGTGATCGGTACACTGAAGCTTTCTTT. Its translation is CASSDRYTEAFF.